The 5 T cell receptor beta chains in this list originate from one sample, sequenced in a study of blood T cells in healthy people across ages. Sample-barcoded 5' priming and a J-beta primer mix drove a second PCR of roughly 7 to 11 cycles. Each CDR3 protein is one row after TCRdb ran MiXCR on the 5' RACE reads. The table records about 680,000 distinct CDR3 sequences, 45% to 50% of them present only once. The specimen was blood. These receptors were taken from a woman aged 55-69 years in good health.

This chain links TRBV4-2 with TRBJ1-2; D may be TRBD1 (6 bases). Trimming cost V 2 bases and J 8 bases, with 12 bases left between them. The CDR3 is made up of 13 amino acids. The germline V gene has CDR1 LGHNA and CDR2 YNFKEQ. Written as DNA, the CDR3 is TGTGCCAGCAGCCAAACAGGGTTGGGCGGCTACACCTTC. It specifies CASSQTGLGGYTF.

This rearrangement joins TRBV28 to TRBJ2-7; TRBD2 matches 8 bases. The germline gives CDR1 MDHEN, CDR2 SYDVKM. The length of the CDR3 is 15 residues. With 6 bases clipped from V and 2 bases from J, the junction kept 9 bases outside the gene matches. CDR3 sequence: CASSEAGVYAYEQYF. In nucleotides, the CDR3 is TGTGCCAGCAGCGAAGCGGGGGTTTATGCCTACGAGCAGTACTTC.

The rearrangement links TRBV20-1 to TRBJ2-5; 8 bases align to TRBD1. TRBJ2-7 matches the DNA end more closely, so the J call is doubtful. CDR3 length equals 12 residues. From germline, CDR1 is DFQATT and CDR2 SNEGSKA (reference sequence). The CDR3 loop is CSAPRQGNEQYF. The CDR3 DNA reads TGCAGTGCGCCTAGACAGGGGAACGAGCAGTACTTC.

This rearrangement joins TRBV5-1 to TRBJ2-6; the D is unclear. Germline CDR1 is SGHRS and CDR2 is YFSETQ. Between the trimmed V and J ends, which lost 0 bases and 2 bases, there was a span of 9 bases. This CDR3 is 16 amino acids long. This chain's CDR3 is CASSLATGAGANVLTF. CDR3 nucleotides: TGCGCCAGCAGCTTGGCCACTGGGGCTGGGGCCAACGTCCTGACTTTC.

The gene calls are TRBV28 and TRBJ1-2, with D possibly TRBD1 on 6 matching bases. The CDR3 has 17 residues. Per germline, CDR1 MDHEN and CDR2 SYDVKM. Trimming removed 6 bases from V and 8 bases from J, with 28 bases in between. The CDR3 is CASRPQAGAVARGGYTF. CDR3 nucleotide sequence: TGTGCCAGCAGACCCCAAGCGGGGGCCGTTGCCAGGGGAGGCTACACCTTC.